This paragraph covers one T cell receptor (beta chain) sequence. It lacks a known antigen. No base quality values were provided; no much bigger clone lies one nucleotide off. The library relied on the immunoSEQ multiplex PCR assay. For the multiplex PCR, a mixture combining 60 forward primers for TCR Vbeta segments and 13 reverse primers for TCR Jbeta segments was used. Amplification of the CDR3 region of rearranged TCR beta genes was performed with a multiplex PCR assay on genomic DNA. The Illumina HiSeq System was used to sequence the amplified TCR beta libraries as 87-base-pair reads. Regarding the original processing steps: A later analysis tallied around 80 million unique TCR beta chains across the 666 repertoires, and about 12 million of those chains were shared by two or more donors. Raw reads were error-corrected and collapsed into unique sequences with a nearest-neighbor algorithm that merged closely related sequences to remove PCR and sequencing errors. Alignment of CDR3 sequences to IMGT reference sequences was used to assign V, D and J gene segments. For a sequence to be retained, at least a six-nucleotide match to both a V gene segment and a J gene segment was required. Rearrangements were classified as productive when the CDR3 lacked stop codons and remained in frame with V and J, and all other rearrangements were classified as non-productive. Following IMGT convention, CDR3 was defined as the stretch from the second conserved V-encoded cysteine to the conserved J-encoded phenylalanine. The earlier analysis of 587 of the donors excluded any sequence lacking an unambiguous match to a single V gene segment. In an earlier analysis of 587 of the donors, a V segment was called functional when productive rearrangements were above 56.7%, and segregating when the standard deviation between donors exceeded 5%. A statistical classification framework was built for diagnosing cytomegalovirus status from the catalog of TCR beta chain sequences. In a later analysis, TCR nucleotide sequences were compared against IMGT/GENE-DB human TR gene sequences so that V and J genes could be assigned. Using the TCRdist pipeline, a later analysis assigned CDR3 sequences along with most-parsimonious VDJ recombination scenarios. In a later analysis, every TCR beta chain was defined by the combination of its CDR3 amino acid sequence and its V-gene family, and reads without a unique V-gene family were dropped. To address suspected cross-contamination and a sequencing artifact, a later analysis removed 450 to 700 highly shared, low-generation-probability nucleotide sequences. A later analysis calculated a clonal expansion index for each public chain from normalized within-repertoire ranks of inferred template counts. Generation probabilities in a later analysis came from a VDJ recombination model fitted to out-of-frame rearrangements, and those results were checked against IGoR. A later analysis scored TCR-TCR, TCR-HLA and TCR-CMV co-occurrence with hypergeometric tests, applying a repertoire-size bias correction to TCR pairs. A later analysis estimated false discovery rates by permuting HLA or CMV assignments 20 times. In a later analysis, co-occurring TCRs were grouped using DBSCAN, with TCRdist sequence similarity added in when clustering inside HLA-allele-positive subsets. Repertoires with fewer than 30,000 or more than 120,000 public chains were left out of co-occurrence clustering, as were five repertoires with anomalous nucleotide sharing. TCRdb's version of the immuneACCESS table is confined to in-frame rearrangements and falls short of the full clone set. An unresolved V gene accounts for under half of the shortfall where checked; the remainder is of unknown origin. V, J and clone size reflect that table, while D and trimming were determined from the DNA. Here the sample has more than 95,000 clones; 75% to 85% occur a single time. The ten largest clones take up roughly 1.9% of the sample.

The data belong to a study of cytomegalovirus exposure and HLA in healthy donors (TCRdb year 2017). Regarding the complete study: According to an earlier analysis of 587 of the donors, about 179 million T cells yielded over 90 million unique TCR beta sequences and 250 to 350 Gb of sequence data. Typing coverage differed by locus: A, B, C, DRB1 and DQB1 were typed in roughly 620-640 donors, DQA1 in 522, DPA1 in approximately 610, and DPB1 in 472. A separate validation cohort of roughly 120 different subjects was used in addition to the approximately 640-subject first cohort. In a later analysis, previously published TCR beta repertoires from 670 or so donors were re-analyzed and high-resolution HLA genotyping was added so that TCR occurrence patterns could be studied. All discovery cohort repertoires had been generated using a single sequencing platform. High-throughput TCR immunosequencing, statistical association of individual TCRs with disease status, and machine learning were combined to predict cytomegalovirus infection status. The T cell repertoires of roughly 660 subjects were profiled by immunosequencing and related to cytomegalovirus serostatus. The genetic ancestry cluster associated with self-reported Caucasian donors included 65% to 90% of the roughly 410 genotyped donors. Donor age, sex, ethnicity and CMV serostatus were compiled alongside the repertoire data. A later genetic analysis took genome-wide SNP genotypes for about three fifths of the 666 donors and used that subset as a discovery cohort. Because of strong linkage in the cohort, roughly five DR-DQ haplotypes were treated as single units for association and clustering. The study aimed to test whether signatures of past pathogen exposure could be identified by cataloging public T cell receptors. Rather than using new phenotypic data, the later analysis identified candidate immune exposures from TCR beta sequences and from how often those sequences occurred across donors. An earlier analysis of some 600 of the donors applied high-throughput TCR beta sequencing to assess whether each TCR beta V gene segment acted as functional or pseudogenic. About 330 gigabases of sequencing data and approximately 91 million unique TCR sequences made up an early release that covered approximately 700 HLA-typed donors. Class I and class II HLA loci were covered by the typing at four-digit resolution. Among 350 to 400 genotyped donors of the cohort, an average of around 240,000 unique TCR beta nucleotide sequences were sequenced per donor, 15% to 20% of them non-productive.

Based on the germline V gene, the CDR1 and CDR2 sequences are MNHEY and SVGAGI. The CDR3 goes from the cysteine to the phenylalanine over 13 residues. Only the CDR3 DNA is retained, 39 bases long and in frame from the first base. The junction carries 10 bases between V and J, which are trimmed by 6 bases and 3 bases respectively. Points the paper makes about the study in general: In a later analysis, HLA-associated TCR beta chains were found to be more clonally expanded and to have lower generation probabilities than equally common non-associated chains. Specific HLA alleles were associated with roughly 16,000 TCR beta sequences at a false discovery rate of 0.05 in a later analysis. A cluster of highly shared sequence variants was judged likely to be a technical artifact of the sequencing pipeline. Cytomegalovirus status was reported to be diagnosed by the classifier with high specificity and sensitivity in both the original and validation cohorts. According to a later genetic analysis, donors in an Asian-associated ancestry cluster had fewer N-insertions in productive TCRs than the roughly 670-donor mean. This cohort had only TCR beta chains sequenced, and the lack of alpha or paired-chain data limited which features could be detected. For the cohort, immune exposure information was limited to CMV serostatus. Because HLA typing was unavailable for some donors at each locus, only the typed subset was used in association tests. A total of 150 or so TCR beta chains were listed by the study as associated with cytomegalovirus. Several of the top co-occurrence clusters appeared to be linked to parvovirus B19, influenza, CMV and Epstein-Barr virus, according to a later analysis. Correlated functional status among segregating V segments might be attributable to linkage disequilibrium, but an unknown experimental factor could not be ruled out. Most CMV-associated TCR beta chains appeared to be HLA-restricted in a later analysis, and the HLA associations seemed to be driven largely by CMV exposure. The earlier analysis of around 600 of the donors excluded roughly 17 rarely observed V segments, including chromosome 9 orphons, because counts were too low. According to the authors, the approach could potentially be generalized to other disease states and immunological phenotypes. V-gene and J-gene trimming of TCR beta chains was associated with a missense DCLRE1C variant in a later genetic analysis, and the association was replicated in an independent cohort. A further reported finding was that TCR beta sequences accurately predicted the HLA-A and HLA-B alleles for most subjects in the first cohort. Roughly uniform sequencing depth across donors was assumed in presence/absence analyses, although this assumption may not hold. In vitro tests confirmed that three of the cytomegalovirus-associated TCR beta chains recognize cytomegalovirus antigens. Some IMGT-functional V segments, including TRBV6-2 and TRBV6-3, could not be distinguished by the 87-base-pair reads and were therefore excluded. Most TCR sequences were observed very rarely across donors, whereas some public TCRs were present in many individuals. In an earlier analysis of roughly 500 of the donors, most TCR beta V segments appeared in productive rearrangements about 90% or about 30% of the time, broadly matching IMGT annotations. In a later analysis, the rate of TCR association differed among HLA loci, with DRB1 alleles having the most associated TCRs and HLA-C alleles having the fewest. When HLA alleles, especially DR and DQ, strongly co-occurred, attributing TCR associations to individual alleles was difficult.

The cohort comprised approximately 700 healthy bone marrow donors. At the time of sampling, all cohort members were nominally healthy, though unrecorded immune exposures were likely present. The donor was CMV seronegative and was included in the group of hundreds of seronegative cohort members. A peripheral blood sample was provided by each donor, and peripheral blood mononuclear cells were used for TCR beta sequencing. Genomic DNA extraction from the blood cell samples was performed with the Qiagen DNeasy Blood Extraction Kit. The rearranged chain carries TRBV6-5 and TRBJ2-3, and possibly TRBD2, on 7 matching bases. Sequenced input: PBMCs. The receptor's source is a man between 25 and 39 years old in good health and CMV-seronegative. The DNA reads TGTGCCAGCAGCGAGGGGGGGACAGATACGCAGTATTTT. Translated, this gives CASSEGGTDTQYF.